The sequence of this T cell receptor beta chain was determined in a study of blood T cell repertoires in COVID-19. Across the whole study: Specimens from acute and convalescent COVID-19 originated in the United States, Italy and Spain. The analysed material was cDNA or gDNA that came from T cells, B-cell-depleted T cells, or PBMCs.

This CDR3 comprises 15 residues. V lost 2 bases and J lost 5; bases outside the gene matches: 8. Germline loops: CDR1 SGDLS, CDR2 YYNGEE. The authors' processing: Scientists estimated how many nucleated cells there were by amplifying reference gene primers. Sequenced by immunoSEQ multiplex PCR; TCRdb stores in-frame clones only, minus some. The DNA was the basis for D and trimming; V, J and clone size are from that table. Counted here are approximately 150,000 clones, around 81% occurring once; the ten biggest clones make up 11%. This receptor was identified in a man aged 65 to 79 with active or convalescent COVID-19. This chain connects TRBV9 to TRBJ2-5; 8 nucleotides agree with TRBD2. Sequenced sample: peripheral blood. The CDR3 DNA follows: TGTGCCAGCAGCGTGCTAGCGGGCGTGACGGAGACCCAGTACTTC. Amino acid sequence: CASSVLAGVTETQYF.